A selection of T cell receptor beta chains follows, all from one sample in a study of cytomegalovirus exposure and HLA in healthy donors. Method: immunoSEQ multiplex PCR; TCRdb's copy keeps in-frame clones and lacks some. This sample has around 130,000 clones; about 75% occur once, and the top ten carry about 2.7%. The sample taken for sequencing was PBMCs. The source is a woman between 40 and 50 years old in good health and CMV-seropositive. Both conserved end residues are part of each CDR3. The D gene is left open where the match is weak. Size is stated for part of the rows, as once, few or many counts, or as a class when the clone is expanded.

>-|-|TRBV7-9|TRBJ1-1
CASSVGQIEAFF
TGTGCCAGCAGCGTCGGACAGATTGAAGCTTTCTTT
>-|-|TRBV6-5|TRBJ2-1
CASSYSIARYYNEQFF
TGTGCCAGCAGTTACTCGATAGCGCGCTACTACAATGAGCAGTTCTTC
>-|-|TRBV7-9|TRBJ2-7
CASSPSGSSRGTTYEQYF
TGTGCCAGCAGCCCTTCCGGGAGTTCGAGGGGCACAACCTACGAGCAGTACTTC
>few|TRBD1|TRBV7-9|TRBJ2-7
CASSRSGQGYEQYF
TGTGCCAGCAGCCGATCGGGACAGGGCTACGAGCAGTACTTC
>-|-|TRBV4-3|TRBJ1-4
CASSQETLYNEKLFF
TGCGCCAGCAGCCAAGAGACACTCTATAATGAAAAACTGTTTTTT
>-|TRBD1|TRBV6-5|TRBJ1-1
CASRGTVNTEAFF
TGTGCCAGCAGAGGGACAGTTAACACTGAAGCTTTCTTT
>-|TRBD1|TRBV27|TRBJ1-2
CASKGPGTGAYGYTF
TGTGCCAGCAAAGGTCCCGGGACAGGGGCCTATGGCTACACCTTC
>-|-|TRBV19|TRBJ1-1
CASSLRPQGGTEAFF
TGTGCCAGTAGCCTCAGACCCCAGGGAGGCACTGAAGCTTTCTTT
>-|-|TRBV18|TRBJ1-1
CASSPFQGQNTEAFF
TGTGCCAGCTCGCCTTTTCAAGGACAGAACACTGAAGCTTTCTTT
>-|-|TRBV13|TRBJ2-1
CASSLAPPGNEQFF
TGTGCCAGCAGCTTAGCCCCTCCGGGCAATGAGCAGTTCTTC
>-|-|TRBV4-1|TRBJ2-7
CASSQETGPEQYF
TGCGCCAGCAGCCAAGAAACAGGACCCGAGCAGTACTTC
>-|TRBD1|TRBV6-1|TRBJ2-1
CASSEAETGLPGEQFF
TGTGCCAGCAGTGAAGCGGAGACAGGGCTCCCCGGGGAGCAGTTCTTC
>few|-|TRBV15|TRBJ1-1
CATSSFKNTEAFF
TGTGCCACCAGCAGCTTTAAGAACACTGAAGCTTTCTTT
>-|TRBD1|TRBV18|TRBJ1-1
CASSPQTGGVSNTEAFF
TGTGCCAGCTCACCCCAGACAGGGGGCGTCTCGAACACTGAAGCTTTCTTT
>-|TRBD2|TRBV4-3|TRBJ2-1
CASSQDGTSGPRNEQFF
TGCGCCAGCAGCCAGGACGGGACTAGCGGGCCGAGGAATGAGCAGTTCTTC
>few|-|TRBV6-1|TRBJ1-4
CASSEVWGHNEKLFF
TGTGCCAGCAGTGAAGTTTGGGGCCATAATGAAAAACTGTTTTTT
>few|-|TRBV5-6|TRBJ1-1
CASRQFTGMNTEAFF
TGTGCCAGCAGACAATTCACAGGGATGAACACTGAAGCTTTCTTT
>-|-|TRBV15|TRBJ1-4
CATSITGPATNEKLFF
TGTGCCACCAGCATTACAGGGCCTGCAACTAATGAAAAACTGTTTTTT
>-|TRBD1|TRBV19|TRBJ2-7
CASRNPGQGAYEQYF
TGTGCCAGTAGAAACCCGGGACAGGGGGCGTACGAGCAGTACTTC
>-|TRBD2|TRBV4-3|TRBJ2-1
CASSRGLAGASYNEQFF
TGCGCCAGCAGCCGGGGACTAGCGGGAGCTTCCTACAATGAGCAGTTCTTC
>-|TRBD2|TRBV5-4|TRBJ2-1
CASSWGLAGDYNEQFF
TGTGCCAGCAGCTGGGGACTAGCGGGAGACTACAATGAGCAGTTCTTC
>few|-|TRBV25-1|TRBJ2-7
CASKGGGYYEQYF
TGTGCCAGCAAAGGGGGGGGCTATTACGAGCAGTACTTC
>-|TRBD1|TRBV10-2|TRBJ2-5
CASSDRGRGTQYF
TGCGCCAGCAGTGACAGGGGGCGGGGGACCCAGTACTTC
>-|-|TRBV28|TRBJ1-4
CASTVGGEKLFF
TGTGCCAGCACCGTGGGGGGGGAAAAACTGTTTTTT
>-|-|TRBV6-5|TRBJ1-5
CASSANRDMTQPQHF
TGTGCCAGCAGCGCTAACAGGGATATGACCCAGCCCCAGCATTTT
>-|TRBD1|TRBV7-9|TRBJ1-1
CASSAATGGPGAFF
TGTGCCAGCAGCGCCGCCACAGGGGGCCCAGGAGCTTTCTTT
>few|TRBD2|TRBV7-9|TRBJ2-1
CASSSRTAGAGGPYEQFF
TGTGCCAGCAGCTCCCGGACAGCAGGAGCGGGAGGGCCCTATGAGCAGTTCTTC
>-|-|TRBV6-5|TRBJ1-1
CASSYFRDTEAFF
TGTGCCAGCAGTTACTTCAGGGATACTGAAGCTTTCTTT
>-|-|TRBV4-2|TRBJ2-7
CASSQDLGTTSFLYEQYF
TGTGCCAGCAGCCAAGATTTAGGAACAACTAGCTTTTTATACGAGCAGTACTTC
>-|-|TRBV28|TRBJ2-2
CASSLPGEITGELFF
TGTGCCAGCAGTTTACCAGGGGAGATCACCGGGGAGCTGTTTTTT
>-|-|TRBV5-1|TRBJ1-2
CASSLERALQDNYGYTF
TGCGCCAGCAGCTTGGAGAGGGCCTTACAAGATAACTATGGCTACACCTTC
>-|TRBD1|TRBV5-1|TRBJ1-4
CASSLGTGPNEKLFF
TGCGCCAGCAGCTTGGGGACAGGGCCTAATGAAAAACTGTTTTTT
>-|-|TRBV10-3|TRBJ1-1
CAISPTGNTEAFF
TGTGCCATCAGCCCGACGGGGAACACTGAAGCTTTCTTT
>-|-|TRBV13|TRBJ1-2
CASSPSDGYGYTF
TGTGCCAGCAGCCCTTCTGACGGGTATGGCTACACCTTC
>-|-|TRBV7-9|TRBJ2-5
CATAGQETQYF
TGTGCCACGGCGGGACAAGAGACCCAGTACTTC
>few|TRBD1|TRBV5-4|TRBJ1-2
CASKLGQAGGYTF
TGTGCCAGCAAATTGGGACAGGCGGGCGGCTACACCTTC
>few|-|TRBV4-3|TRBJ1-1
CASSQVGGGNTEAFF
TGCGCCAGCAGCCAAGTTGGTGGAGGAAACACTGAAGCTTTCTTT
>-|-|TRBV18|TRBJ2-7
CASSPTSSYEQYF
TGTGCCAGCTCACCCACATCATCCTACGAGCAGTACTTC
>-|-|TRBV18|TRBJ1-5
CASSSFAGRDQPQHF
TGTGCCAGCTCATCCTTCGCGGGACGGGATCAGCCCCAGCATTTT
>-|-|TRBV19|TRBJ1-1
CASSDRIATEAFF
TGTGCCAGTAGTGACAGGATAGCGACTGAAGCTTTCTTT
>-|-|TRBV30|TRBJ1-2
CAWRPERGGYTF
TGTGCCTGGAGACCCGAGAGAGGGGGCTACACCTTC
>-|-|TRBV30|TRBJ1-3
CAWVPMIRGSGNTIYF
TGTGCCTGGGTCCCAATGATCAGGGGCTCTGGAAACACCATATATTTT
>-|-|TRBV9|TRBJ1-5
CASSLPRGMRQPQHF
TGTGCCAGCAGCCTACCAAGAGGGATGCGTCAGCCCCAGCATTTT
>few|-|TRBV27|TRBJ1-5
CASSSEQMGYSNQPQHF
TGTGCCAGCAGTTCGGAACAGATGGGCTATAGCAATCAGCCCCAGCATTTT
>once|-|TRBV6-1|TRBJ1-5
CASSETVKGGGNQPQHF
TGTGCCAGCAGTGAAACAGTGAAGGGAGGGGGCAATCAGCCCCAGCATTTT
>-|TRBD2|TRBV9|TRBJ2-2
CASSVRLAGEAGELFF
TGTGCCAGCAGCGTACGACTAGCGGGAGAGGCCGGGGAGCTGTTTTTT
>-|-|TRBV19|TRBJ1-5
CASSIPNLSNQPQHF
TGTGCCAGTAGTATCCCTAACCTTAGCAATCAGCCCCAGCATTTT
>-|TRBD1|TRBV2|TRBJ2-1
CASSLGQGDYNEQFF
TGTGCCAGCAGCCTCGGACAGGGGGATTACAATGAGCAGTTCTTC
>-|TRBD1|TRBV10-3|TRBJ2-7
CAISESGQGPYEQYF
TGTGCCATCAGTGAGTCGGGACAGGGTCCCTACGAGCAGTACTTC
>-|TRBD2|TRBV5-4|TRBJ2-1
CASTPGLAEGDEQFF
TGTGCCAGCACCCCGGGACTAGCGGAAGGTGATGAGCAGTTCTTC
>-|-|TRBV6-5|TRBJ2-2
CASKWQGETGELFF
TGTGCCAGCAAATGGCAGGGTGAGACCGGGGAGCTGTTTTTT
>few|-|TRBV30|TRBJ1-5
CAWSEGRGNQPQHF
TGTGCCTGGAGTGAGGGGAGGGGGAATCAGCCCCAGCATTTT
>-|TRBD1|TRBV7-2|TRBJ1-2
CASSPDRDRETSF
TGTGCCAGCAGCCCGGACCGGGACAGGGAGACTTCTTTC
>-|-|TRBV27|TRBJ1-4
CASSLEGATNEKLFF
TGTGCCAGCAGTTTAGAGGGGGCAACTAATGAAAAACTGTTTTTT